The 17 T cell receptor beta chains given below trace back to one sample, sequenced in a study of memory CD4+ T cells and cytomegalovirus serostatus. Assay used: immunoSEQ multiplex PCR; TCRdb lists only in-frame clones, some missing. The table records about 40,000 clones, around 72% of them present only once. The sort gate was single viable CD3+CD4+CD8-CD45RO+ cells for memory CD4+ T cells. Input material: memory CD4+ T cells from blood. These receptors all come from an adult in good health and CMV-seronegative.

CDR3 sequence reads: CASSDPFSSQVQYF. CDR3 DNA sequence: TGTGCCAGCAGTGACCCCTTCAGTAGTCAAGTGCAGTACTTC. The chain has TRBV6-1 and TRBJ2-7, with no clear D. The CDR3 is 14 amino acids. The V end lost 3 bases, the J end lost 9 bases, and 18 bases lay between the germline ends. Germline V gene data show CDR1 as MNHNS and CDR2 as SASEGT.

This clone was recorded once. The gene calls are TRBV4-1 and TRBJ1-2; D possibly corresponds to TRBD1 (5 bases). The V gene's germline CDR1 is MGHRA and CDR2 YSYEKL. With 4 bases removed from V and 4 bases from J, the gap between germline ends came to 13 bases. The CDR3 is made up of 14 amino acids. This CDR3 reads CASSPPGIPYGYTF. Written as DNA, the CDR3 is TGCGCCAGCAGCCCCCCAGGGATTCCCTATGGCTACACCTTC.

This clone was counted between two and nine times. V is TRBV18 and J is TRBJ1-4; D is perhaps TRBD1 (6 bases). V was trimmed by 6 bases and J by 5 bases, leaving 16 bases between them. The CDR3 consists of 15 residues. Germline CDR1 KGHSH, CDR2 LQKENI. The chain's CDR3 is CASSPSPDRNEKLFF. As DNA, the CDR3 is TGTGCCAGCTCCCCCTCACCGGACAGAAATGAAAAACTGTTTTTT. Complete variable domain (other parts from reference TRBV18 and TRBJ1-4): NAGVMQNPRHLVRRRGQEARLRCSPMKGHSHVYWYRQLPEEGLKFMVYLQKENIIDESGMPKERFSAEFPKEGPSILRIQQVVRGDSAAYFCASSPSPDRNEKLFFGSGTQLSVL.

In its sample, this clone was seen a few times. The chain is built from TRBV11-2 and TRBJ2-1, with 7 nucleotides matching TRBD1. V lost 4 bases and J lost 4; bases outside the gene matches: 7. The CDR3 consists of 15 residues. Germline values: CDR1 SGHAT, CDR2 FQNNGV. The CDR3 loop reads CASSYDPGQYNEQFF. The CDR3, as DNA: TGTGCCAGCAGCTACGACCCGGGACAGTACAATGAGCAGTTCTTC.

This chain uses TRBV11-2 with TRBJ1-2; no reliable D call. The CDR3 contains 13 residues. V lost 5 bases and J 7 bases, leaving 14 bases between the germline ends. Germline V CDR1 and CDR2: SGHAT, FQNNGV. CDR3 in DNA: TGTGCCAGCAGCATCCTGGGTTTAAGTGGCTACACCTTC. Translation: CASSILGLSGYTF.

The V and J genes are TRBV11-2 and TRBJ2-2; 9 nucleotides match TRBD2. This CDR3 has 16 residues. Looked up from germline, CDR1 is SGHAT and CDR2 is FQNNGV. J gave up 3 bases and V 0 bases, and 2 bases lay outside the gene matches. CDR3 nucleotides: TGTGCCAGCAGCTTAGACAGCGGGAGGTACACCGGGGAGCTGTTTTTT. Translation gives CASSLDSGRYTGELFF.

The chain joins TRBV29-1 to TRBJ1-1; 11 bases match TRBD1. V was clipped by 6 bases and J by 5 bases; unmatched bases: 17. Germline V lookup: CDR1 SQVTM, CDR2 ANQGSEA. The CDR3 is made up of 17 amino acids. The DNA for the CDR3 is TGCAGCGTATTCGGATCCGGGACAGGGGGGACGGGTACTGAAGCTTTCTTT. Translation gives CSVFGSGTGGTGTEAFF.

The genes are TRBV2 and TRBJ1-1, with TRBD1 as a possible D gene (6 bases). CDR1 is SNHLY and CDR2 is FYNNEI in the germline V gene. Between the trimmed V and J ends, which lost 5 bases and 6 bases, there was a span of 22 bases. This CDR3 region has 16 residues. The CDR3 here is CASSSRTALPGAEAFF. For the CDR3, the DNA is TGTGCCAGCAGTTCCAGGACAGCCCTCCCCGGGGCTGAAGCTTTCTTT.

The gene calls are TRBV27 and TRBJ1-1, with D perhaps matching TRBD1 (6 bases). With 4 bases removed from V and 6 bases from J, the gap between germline ends came to 18 bases. Germline CDR1 and CDR2: MNHEY and SMNVEV (reference sequence). CDR3 length: 15 residues. The CDR3 sequence: CASSSAGAYGSEAFF. CDR3 coding DNA: TGTGCCAGCAGTTCGGCAGGGGCTTATGGCTCTGAAGCTTTCTTT.

This chain connects TRBV6-6 to TRBJ2-1; 13 nucleotides line up with TRBD2. V was clipped by 6 bases and J by 5 bases; unmatched bases: 4. The CDR3 has 15 amino acids. Germline assignment: CDR1 MNHNY and CDR2 SVGAGI (reference sequence). The chain's CDR3 is CASRSGLAGDNEQFF. CDR3 bases: TGTGCCAGCAGGTCAGGACTAGCGGGGGACAATGAGCAGTTCTTC.

The chain combines TRBV4-2 with TRBJ1-4; 7 bases line up with TRBD1. The germline gives CDR1 LGHNA, CDR2 YNFKEQ. With V trimmed by 1 base and J by 8 bases, 13 bases remained unmatched. The CDR3 length is 17 residues. DNA of the CDR3: TGTGCCAGCAGCCAAGGCCAAAGGGACAGAGGTTGGGAAAAACTGTTTTTT. It specifies CASSQGQRDRGWEKLFF.

V and J are TRBV5-8 and TRBJ1-1; the match to TRBD1 covers 10 bases. The germline V gene encodes CDR1 SGHTS and CDR2 YDEGEE. J lost 6 bases, V lost 6 bases, and 14 bases had no gene match. The CDR3 has 16 residues. The CDR3 DNA reads as TGTGCCAGCACCACCCCCCGGGGGACAGGGGTCCCTGAAGCTTTCTTT. Translation gives CASTTPRGTGVPEAFF.

The chain links TRBV28 to TRBJ2-2, with TRBD2 matching over 8 bases. V lost 11 bases and J lost 1; bases outside the gene matches: 6. The CDR3 runs 14 residues. CDR1 and CDR2 (germline): MDHEN, SYDVKM. The CDR3 nucleotides are TGTGCCTCCCGGGGGGGCGGGAACACCGGGGAGCTGTTTTTT. Translation gives CASRGGGNTGELFF.

The chain employs TRBV9 and TRBJ2-1, with 8 bases aligning to TRBD2. The J segment lost 8 bases and the V segment lost 1 base, leaving 11 bases of the junction unmatched. CDR3 length: 16 residues. CDR1 is SGDLS and CDR2 is YYNGEE in the germline V gene. CDR3 protein: CASSVSSGGRGDEQFF. As DNA, the CDR3 is TGTGCCAGCAGCGTATCTTCCGGCGGGCGGGGGGATGAGCAGTTCTTC.

This chain joins TRBV5-6 and TRBJ2-3; D is possibly TRBD1 (5 bases). The V gene lost 5 bases and the J gene lost 3 bases, with 16 bases spanning the gap. Germline V gene sequence: CDR1 SGHDT, CDR2 YYEEEE. The CDR3 spans 15 residues. For the CDR3, the DNA is TGTGCCAGCAGTCCTACCCCCAGGGCAACAGATACGCAGTATTTT. Protein: CASSPTPRATDTQYF.

The V call is TRBV19, the J call TRBJ1-2, with TRBD1 identical over 7 bases. The junction had 6 bases not matched to a gene; V was cut back by 3 bases and J by 8 bases. This CDR3 is 13 amino acids long. CDR1 and CDR2 (germline): LNHDA, SQIVND (reference sequence). The CDR3 DNA reads as TGTGCCAGTAGTATGGAGGGGGCCGACGGCTACACCTTC. This codes for CASSMEGADGYTF.

This clone has only a few counts. The chain employs TRBV30 and TRBJ1-1; no clear D. V was cut by 2 bases and J by 8 bases, with 15 bases left in between. This CDR3 spans 13 amino acids. CDR1 and CDR2 from the germline V gene are GTSNPN and SVGIG (reference sequence). CDR3 sequence reads: CAWSLLTHGEAFF. The CDR3 DNA sequence: TGTGCCTGGAGTCTACTTACGCACGGGGAAGCTTTCTTT.